This is a list of T cell receptor beta chains from one sample in a study of T cells after yellow fever vaccination. One entry per CDR3 protein results from TCRdb running MiXCR on the 5' RACE reads. The data show about 74,000 distinct CDR3 sequences, approximately 7% seen once. The sample was CD8+ T cells sorted from PBMCs, taken 5 days after the first yellow fever vaccination. Receptors originate from a young man who received the YFV17D yellow fever vaccine. CDR3s include the opening cysteine and the closing phenylalanine or tryptophan. A D gene is named only where the DNA matches it firmly. Size tells how often a clone was seen (once, few, many) or the class of an expanded clone, and some rows leave it out.

TRBD2	NA	TRBV12-3/TRBV12-4	16	TRBJ2-5	CASSFGVAGEGETQYF	TGTGCCAGCAGTTTTGGAGTAGCGGGAGAGGGGGAGACCCAGTACTTC
NA	few	TRBV27	12	TRBJ1-4	CASRASNEKLFF	TGTGCCAGCCGGGCCTCTAATGAAAAACTGTTTTTT
NA	few	TRBV5-1	13	TRBJ2-7	CASSYGITYEQYF	TGCGCCAGCAGCTACGGGATTACCTACGAGCAGTACTTC
NA	NA	TRBV29-1	13	TRBJ1-2	CSARGAGAYGYTF	TGCAGCGCCAGAGGTGCGGGGGCCTATGGCTACACCTTC
NA	few	TRBV12-3/TRBV12-4	14	TRBJ1-3	CASSLALNPGTIYF	TGTGCCAGCAGTCTAGCCCTGAATCCTGGCACCATATATTTT
TRBD2	many	TRBV7-3	14	TRBJ2-1	CASTAGGSYNEQFF	TGTGCCAGCACGGCGGGGGGCTCCTACAATGAGCAGTTCTTC
NA	many	TRBV7-2	17	TRBJ1-1	CASSPLVGQIMNTEAFF	TGTGCCAGCAGCCCGCTGGTAGGGCAAATCATGAACACTGAAGCTTTCTTT
NA	many	TRBV27	16	TRBJ2-3	CASSLSVGRVGDTQYF	TGTGCCAGCAGTTTATCCGTAGGCAGGGTTGGAGATACGCAGTATTTT
NA	many	TRBV7-9	16	TRBJ1-4	CASSSSAIATNEKLFF	TGTGCCAGCAGCTCTTCAGCGATTGCAACTAATGAAAAACTGTTTTTT
NA	many	TRBV29-1	14	TRBJ2-2	CSVGVQGLSGELFF	TGCAGCGTTGGAGTTCAGGGGTTGAGCGGGGAGCTGTTTTTT
NA	NA	TRBV20-1	15	TRBJ1-4	CSARAPGLGNEKLFF	TGCAGTGCTAGAGCCCCCGGCCTGGGGAATGAAAAACTGTTTTTT
NA	NA	TRBV29-1	16	TRBJ1-2	CSVEVFVGTEGFGYTF	TGCAGCGTTGAAGTTTTCGTCGGGACGGAGGGATTTGGCTACACCTTC
TRBD1	many	TRBV6-5	14	TRBJ2-2	CASTGTGWTGELFF	TGTGCCAGCACCGGGACAGGGTGGACCGGGGAGCTGTTTTTT
TRBD2	NA	TRBV3-1	14	TRBJ2-7	CASSYRGGPYEQYF	TGTGCCAGCAGCTACCGGGGGGGACCCTACGAGCAGTACTTC
NA	NA	TRBV7-9	13	TRBJ2-7	CASSLGPTGEQYF	TGTGCCAGCAGCTTAGGGCCGACAGGCGAGCAGTACTTC
TRBD2	NA	TRBV16	19	TRBJ2-1	CATSQQIRETSEFYNEQFF	TGTGCCACCAGCCAGCAGATCAGGGAGACTAGCGAGTTCTACAATGAGCAGTTCTTC
TRBD2	few	TRBV27	15	TRBJ2-7	CASSIRTSGVDEQYF	TGTGCCAGCAGTATCCGGACTAGCGGGGTCGACGAGCAGTACTTC
TRBD1	NA	TRBV5-1	15	TRBJ1-1	CASSLVGQGETEAFF	TGCGCCAGCAGCTTGGTAGGACAGGGTGAGACTGAAGCTTTCTTT
TRBD1	NA	TRBV5-6	16	TRBJ2-7	CASSDGTGGPRYEQYF	TGTGCCAGCAGCGACGGGACAGGGGGCCCCAGATACGAGCAGTACTTC
TRBD1	NA	TRBV15	17	TRBJ1-6	CATSRATGGAGDSPLHF	TGTGCCACCAGCAGAGCCACAGGGGGCGCGGGTGATTCACCCCTCCACTTT
TRBD1	few	TRBV4-1	16	TRBJ2-3	CASSQDGQGNTDTQYF	TGCGCCAGCAGCCAAGACGGACAGGGAAACACAGATACGCAGTATTTT
TRBD2	many	TRBV12-3/TRBV12-4	14	TRBJ2-1	CASSAGLAGPWQFF	TGTGCCAGCAGCGCGGGACTAGCGGGGCCCTGGCAGTTCTTC
NA	many	TRBV4-1	15	TRBJ1-1	CASSPSSLLNTEAFF	TGCGCCAGCAGCCCGTCCTCTCTACTGAACACTGAAGCTTTCTTT
NA	few	TRBV5-1	17	TRBJ2-3	CASSLDRITRMTDTQYF	TGCGCCAGCAGCTTGGATCGGATTACACGTATGACAGATACGCAGTATTTT
NA	many	TRBV12-3/TRBV12-4	14	TRBJ2-3	CASSFPGAADTQYF	TGTGCCAGCAGTTTCCCGGGGGCCGCAGATACGCAGTATTTT
TRBD2	NA	TRBV29-1	14	TRBJ2-1	CSVAAGGLYNEQFF	TGCAGCGTTGCAGCGGGGGGCCTCTACAATGAGCAGTTCTTC
TRBD1	few	TRBV23-1	15	TRBJ1-5	CAILPRGQGGQPQHF	TGCGCCATTCTCCCCCGGGGACAGGGAGGACAGCCCCAGCATTTT
NA	NA	TRBV4-1	14	TRBJ2-1	CASSPPPGGDEQFF	TGCGCCAGCAGCCCCCCGCCCGGGGGCGATGAGCAGTTCTTC
NA	NA	TRBV27	12	TRBJ1-1	CASRFPSLAAFF	TGTGCCAGCCGTTTCCCTTCATTGGCAGCTTTCTTT
NA	many	TRBV6-6	12	TRBJ2-7	CATFAGLYEQYF	TGTGCCACCTTCGCGGGCCTCTACGAGCAGTACTTC
TRBD2	many	TRBV4-2	14	TRBJ2-3	CASSRLAGPDTQYF	TGTGCCAGCAGCCGACTAGCGGGACCAGATACGCAGTATTTT
TRBD1	few	TRBV4-3	15	TRBJ2-1	CASSHLAGGWYEQFF	TGCGCCAGCAGCCACTTGGCAGGGGGCTGGTATGAGCAGTTCTTC
NA	many	TRBV4-1	17	TRBJ2-2	CASSQETGTLNTGELFF	TGCGCCAGCAGCCAAGAGACCGGGACACTGAACACCGGGGAGCTGTTTTTT
NA	NA	TRBV4-1	16	TRBJ2-1	CASSLGPTTPYNEQFF	TGCGCCAGCAGCCTAGGACCCACCACCCCTTACAATGAGCAGTTCTTC
NA	many	TRBV12-5	15	TRBJ1-1	CASGLPTDARTEAFF	TGTGCTAGTGGTTTGCCGACCGACGCTCGGACTGAAGCTTTCTTT
TRBD2	many	TRBV6-5	15	TRBJ2-3	CASSYSGGFADTQYF	TGTGCCAGCAGTTACTCGGGGGGGTTCGCAGATACGCAGTATTTT
NA	few	TRBV10-2	15	TRBJ1-5	CASSPSRNSNQPQHF	TGCGCCAGCAGCCCCTCCAGGAATAGCAATCAGCCCCAGCATTTT
TRBD1	many	TRBV5-1	15	TRBJ2-7	CASSLDRGISYEQYF	TGCGCCAGCAGCTTGGACAGGGGGATCTCCTACGAGCAGTACTTC
NA	many	TRBV10-2	14	TRBJ2-5	CASRWASAQETQYF	TGCGCCAGCAGGTGGGCTTCCGCTCAAGAGACCCAGTACTTC
NA	many	TRBV7-9	10	TRBJ2-2	CASQTGELFF	TGTGCCAGCCAAACCGGGGAGCTGTTTTTT